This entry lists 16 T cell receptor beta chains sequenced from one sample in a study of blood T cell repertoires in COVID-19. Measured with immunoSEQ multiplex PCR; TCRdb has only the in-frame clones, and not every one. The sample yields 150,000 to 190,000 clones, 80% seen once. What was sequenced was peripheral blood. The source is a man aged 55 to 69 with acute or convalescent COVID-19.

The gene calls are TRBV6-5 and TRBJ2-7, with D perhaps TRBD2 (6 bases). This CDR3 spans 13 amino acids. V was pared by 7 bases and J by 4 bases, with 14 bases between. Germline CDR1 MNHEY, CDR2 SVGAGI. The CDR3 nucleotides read TGTGCCAGCACCCGGACGGGAGCGTACGAGCAGTACTTC. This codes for CASTRTGAYEQYF.

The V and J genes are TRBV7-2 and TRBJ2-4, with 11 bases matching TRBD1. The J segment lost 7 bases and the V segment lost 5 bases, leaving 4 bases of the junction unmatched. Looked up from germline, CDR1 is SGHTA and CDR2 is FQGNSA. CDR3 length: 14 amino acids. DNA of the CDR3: TGTGCCAGCAGCCCGCGGACAGGGGGCAACATTCAGTACTTC. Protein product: CASSPRTGGNIQYF.

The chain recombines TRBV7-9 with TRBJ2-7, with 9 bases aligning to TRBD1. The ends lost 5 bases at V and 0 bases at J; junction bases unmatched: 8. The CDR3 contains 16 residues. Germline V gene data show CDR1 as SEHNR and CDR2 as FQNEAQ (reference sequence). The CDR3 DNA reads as TGTGCCAGCAGCCTACAGACAGGGGGAGGCTCCTACGAGCAGTACTTC. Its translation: CASSLQTGGGSYEQYF.

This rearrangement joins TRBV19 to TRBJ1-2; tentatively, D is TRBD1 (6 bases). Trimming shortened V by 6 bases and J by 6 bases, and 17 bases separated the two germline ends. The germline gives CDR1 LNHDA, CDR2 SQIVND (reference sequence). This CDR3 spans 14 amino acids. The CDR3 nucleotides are TGTGCCAGTAGGGACCCCGGGACATTTAATGGCTACACCTTC. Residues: CASRDPGTFNGYTF. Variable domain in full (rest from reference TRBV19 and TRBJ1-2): DGGITQSPKYLFRKEGQNVTLSCEQNLNHDAMYWYRQDPGQGLRLIYYSQIVNDFQKGDIAEGYSVSREKKESFPLTVTSAQKNPTAFYLCASRDPGTFNGYTFGSGTRLTVV.

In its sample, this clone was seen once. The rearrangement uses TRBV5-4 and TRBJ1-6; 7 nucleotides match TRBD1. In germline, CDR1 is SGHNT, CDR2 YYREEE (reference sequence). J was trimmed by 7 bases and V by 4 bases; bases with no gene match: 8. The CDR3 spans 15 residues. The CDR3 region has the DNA TGTGCCAGCAGCCGGGACAGCGGCGTCAATTCACCCCTCCACTTT. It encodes CASSRDSGVNSPLHF.

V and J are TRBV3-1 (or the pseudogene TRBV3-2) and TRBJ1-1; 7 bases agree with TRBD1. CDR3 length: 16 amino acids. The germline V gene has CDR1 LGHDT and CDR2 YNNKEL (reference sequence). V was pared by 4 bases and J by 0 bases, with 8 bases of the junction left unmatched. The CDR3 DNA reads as TGTGCCAGCAGCCCCAGACAGGGACACATGAACACTGAAGCTTTCTTT. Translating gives CASSPRQGHMNTEAFF.

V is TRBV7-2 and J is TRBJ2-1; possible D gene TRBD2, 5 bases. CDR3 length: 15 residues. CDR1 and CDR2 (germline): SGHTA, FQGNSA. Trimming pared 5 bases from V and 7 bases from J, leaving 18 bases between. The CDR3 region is CASSLSGVPRNEQFF. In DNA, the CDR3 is TGTGCCAGCAGCCTAAGCGGAGTCCCGAGGAATGAGCAGTTCTTC.

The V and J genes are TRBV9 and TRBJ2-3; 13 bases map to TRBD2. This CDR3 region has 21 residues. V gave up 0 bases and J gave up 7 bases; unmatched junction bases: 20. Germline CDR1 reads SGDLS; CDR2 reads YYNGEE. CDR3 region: CASSVATGTSGATTHKNTQYF. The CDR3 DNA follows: TGTGCCAGCAGCGTAGCTACCGGGACTAGCGGGGCCACTACGCACAAGAATACGCAGTATTTT.

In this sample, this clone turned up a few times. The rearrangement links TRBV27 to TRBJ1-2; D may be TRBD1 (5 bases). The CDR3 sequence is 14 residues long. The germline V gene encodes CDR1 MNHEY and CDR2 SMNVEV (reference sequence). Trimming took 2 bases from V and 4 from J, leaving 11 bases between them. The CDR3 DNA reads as TGTGCCAGCAGTTTACAGGGTCCTGGCTATGGCTACACCTTC. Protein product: CASSLQGPGYGYTF.

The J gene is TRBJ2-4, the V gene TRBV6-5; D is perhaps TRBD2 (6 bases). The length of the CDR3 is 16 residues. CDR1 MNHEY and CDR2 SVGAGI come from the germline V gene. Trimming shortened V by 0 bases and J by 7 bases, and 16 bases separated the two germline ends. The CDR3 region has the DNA TGTGCCAGCAGTTACTCGGCGGGACCTTCGGGGAACATTCAGTACTTC. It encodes CASSYSAGPSGNIQYF.

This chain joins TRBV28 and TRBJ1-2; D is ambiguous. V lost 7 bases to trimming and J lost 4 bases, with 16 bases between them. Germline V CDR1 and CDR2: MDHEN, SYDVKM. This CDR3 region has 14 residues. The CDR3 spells CASTSDASGYGYTF. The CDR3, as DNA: TGTGCCAGCACCTCCGACGCATCGGGCTATGGCTACACCTTC.

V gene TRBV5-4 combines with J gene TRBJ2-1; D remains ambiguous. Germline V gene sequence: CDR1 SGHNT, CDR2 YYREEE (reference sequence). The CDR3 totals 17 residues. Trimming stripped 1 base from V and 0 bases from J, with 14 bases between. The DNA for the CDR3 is TGTGCCAGCAGCTTGAAACGAGCTAGTCACTCCTACAATGAGCAGTTCTTC. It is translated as CASSLKRASHSYNEQFF. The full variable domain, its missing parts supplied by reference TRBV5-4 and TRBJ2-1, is ETGVTQSPTHLIKTRGQQVTLRCSSQSGHNTVSWYQQALGQGPQFIFQYYREEENGRGNFPPRFSGLQFPNYSSELNVNALELDDSALYLCASSLKRASHSYNEQFFGPGTRLTVL.

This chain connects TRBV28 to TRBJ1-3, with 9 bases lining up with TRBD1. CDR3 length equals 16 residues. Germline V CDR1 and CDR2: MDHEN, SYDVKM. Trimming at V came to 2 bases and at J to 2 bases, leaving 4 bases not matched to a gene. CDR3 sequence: CASSLPGQGPGNTIYF. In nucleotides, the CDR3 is TGTGCCAGCAGTTTACCGGGACAGGGTCCTGGAAACACCATATATTTT. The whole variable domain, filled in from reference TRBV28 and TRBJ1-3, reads DVKVTQSSRYLVKRTGEKVFLECVQDMDHENMFWYRQDPGLGLRLIYFSYDVKMKEKGDIPEGYSVSREKKERFSLILESASTNQTSMYLCASSLPGQGPGNTIYFGEGSWLTVV.

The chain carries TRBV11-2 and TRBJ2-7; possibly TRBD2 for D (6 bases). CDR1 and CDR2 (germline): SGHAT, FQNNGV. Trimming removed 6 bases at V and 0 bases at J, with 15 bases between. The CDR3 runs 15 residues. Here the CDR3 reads CASRQWGRSSYEQYF. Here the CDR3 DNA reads TGTGCCAGCAGACAATGGGGGAGGAGCTCCTACGAGCAGTACTTC.

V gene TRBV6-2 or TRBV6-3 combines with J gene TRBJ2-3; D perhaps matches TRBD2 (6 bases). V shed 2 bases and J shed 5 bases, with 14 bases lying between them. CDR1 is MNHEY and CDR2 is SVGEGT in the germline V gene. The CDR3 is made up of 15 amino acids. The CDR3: CASSYLGGRQDTQYF. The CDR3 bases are TGTGCCAGCAGTTACCTGGGGGGTCGGCAAGATACGCAGTATTTT.

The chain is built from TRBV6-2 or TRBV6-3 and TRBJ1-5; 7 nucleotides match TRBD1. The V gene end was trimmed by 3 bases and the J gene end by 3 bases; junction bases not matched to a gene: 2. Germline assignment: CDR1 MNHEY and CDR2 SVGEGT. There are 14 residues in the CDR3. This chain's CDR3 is CASSYQGDNQPQHF. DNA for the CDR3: TGTGCCAGCAGTTATCAGGGGGACAATCAGCCCCAGCATTTT.